This T cell receptor beta chain was obtained from a study of identical twins. Template switching introduced a universal primer site, and the cDNA bore unique molecular identifiers. TCRdb ran MiXCR on the 5' RACE reads and lists one entry per CDR3 protein. The sample gives 250,000 or so distinct CDR3 sequences, around 8% of which show up once; roughly 3% is in the top ten. The germline gives CDR1 LGHNA, CDR2 YSLEER. There are 17 residues in the CDR3. V was shortened by 0 bases and J by 7 bases, with 22 bases between the two germline ends. The data were also submitted as part of a second study, on yellow fever vaccine responses in identical twins.

The sequencing input was CD8+ T cells sorted from blood. This chain joins TRBV4-3 and TRBJ2-7; D unresolved. This sequence was found in a woman between 18 and 30 years old in good health. DNA of the CDR3: TGCGCCAGCAGCCAAGACAGAAGCCCCCTAGAGAGTACGGAGCAGTACTTC. This sequence encodes CASSQDRSPLESTEQYF.